This TCR beta chain derives from a study of regulatory T cells in long-lasting Graves disease listed by TCRdb under 2021. Regarding the complete study: Newly diagnosed Graves' disease patients had taken antithyroid drugs for less than 3 months. This study used TCR sequencing and RNA sequencing of peripheral blood to compare persistent Graves' disease patients against newly diagnosed Graves' disease patients. The study took place in China and was registered as a clinical trial. TCR sequencing covered around 13 persistent and roughly 20 newly diagnosed Graves' disease patients, some 33 samples in total. What the work shows at the level of the full study, not this receptor alone: Persistent disease showed preferential use of TRBV28, TRBJ1-2 and TRBJ2-5, whereas newly diagnosed disease favored TRBV20-1 and TRBJ2-1. More public clonotypes were shared among persistent patients (under 3,000) than among newly diagnosed patients (966). Sequencing and analysis were restricted to the TCR beta chain. The authors acknowledged the small sample size as a limitation that may reduce accuracy. Peripheral blood alone was examined, since thyroid tissue, which constituted the primary lesion, could not be accessed. Compared with newly diagnosed patients, patients with persistent Graves' disease had lower TCR Shannon entropy and fewer highly expanded clones, which suggests clonal expansion.

This clonotype was detected only a few times. The antigen this receptor binds is unknown. Base qualities are missing; no much larger clone stands one base away. Read against the paper, the sample's time point label means: newly diagnosed GD, antithyroid drugs for less than 3 months. For both TCR sequencing and RNA sequencing, RNA was extracted from PBMCs in TRIzol. Graves' disease was diagnosed according to American Thyroid Association guidelines. Patients for the study were recruited at an endocrinology department in Xi'an, China. From each patient, approximately 10 milliliters of peripheral blood was collected into an EDTA anticoagulant tube. Ficoll Paque Plus density gradient separation was used to isolate PBMCs, and no further T cell sorting was performed. An Agilent 2100 Bioanalyzer and agarose gel were used to check RNA quality, and a NanoDrop 2000 was used to measure RNA concentration. The receptor library was made with multiplex PCR. Sequenced using an Illumina HiSeq 4000. To build TCR beta libraries, CDR3 regions were amplified by Arm-PCR using iRepertoire HTBI primers. PCR products were gel purified before sequencing. Per the source publication's procedure: Across samples, some 62 TRBV and 13 to 15 TRBJ segments were identified and used for gene usage analysis of CDR3 amino acid clonotypes. COPE and FqMerger were used to merge the filtered high-quality paired reads into contigs. BLAST was used to align contigs to the IMGT TRBV, TRBD and TRBJ reference genes, and CDR3 was defined following IMGT. Any clonotype with a frequency above 0.1% was classified as a highly expanded clone. Repertoire diversity was measured by Shannon entropy, and V-J evenness by the Gini coefficient. Public clonotypes were defined as clonotypes shared by more than one individual. Using fastp trimming at Q25 and MiXCR clonotype assembly, TCRdb reanalyzed the public sequencing data and kept in-frame beta chains. For every CDR3 protein sequence, its rows merge into one entry that carries the most common genes and DNA. The authors' filters were not applied to this entry. The sample profile shows more than 450,000 distinct CDR3 sequences; around 12% of them were found once. Around 10% of the sample is taken by the ten largest.

Spanning cysteine to phenylalanine, the CDR3 consists of 12 amino acids. The retained sequence is limited to the CDR3, 36 bases, with the frame set at the first base. The germline ends are 11 bases apart after V is trimmed by 5 bases and J by 3 bases. CDR1 and CDR2 were assigned from the germline V gene (reference sequence) as DFQATT and SNEGSKA. This same sample was also taken into another study, of T cells in Graves' hyperthyroidism and ophthalmopathy. The second source states: Stable Graves' hyperthyroidism was defined as the absence of progression to ophthalmopathy over 18 months of follow-up. The hyperthyroidism patients were between 18 and 65 years old and newly diagnosed, with a disease duration of less than 2 months. The study excluded patients with uncontrolled infections, other autoimmune diseases, pregnancy or lactation. Diagnoses were established on the basis of clinical symptoms, serum thyroxine and TRAb, thyroid ultrasound, and orbital computed tomography. A first-round RT-PCR of the TCR CDR3 used the HTBI primer set with the Qiagen OneStep RT-PCR kit. Most expanded thyroid clonotypes (frequency above 0.001) were also found in blood, which suggests that blood repertoires may mirror thyroid immune responses. In cross-validation, a model built on a 13 V-J signature told ophthalmopathy apart from stable hyperthyroidism with 87.88% sensitivity and approximately 84% specificity, and in testing the same model reached 80%/75%. In validation, the model predicted progression to ophthalmopathy a median of 6.5 months before onset, with about 67% sensitivity and nearly 75% specificity. A discovery cohort of about 100 patients, 43 with Graves' ophthalmopathy and 55 to 60 with stable Graves' hyperthyroidism, was used to find distinguishing TCR V-J signatures. Prospective prediction of ophthalmopathy was tested in an independent validation cohort consisting of fewer than 20 hyperthyroidism patients and 15 or so patients who later progressed to ophthalmopathy. The roughly 99 discovery patients were divided at random into training and test sets in a 7:3 ratio. The study also compared thyroid tissue and blood T-cell repertoires from roughly 6 Graves' hyperthyroidism patients. Once sampling was done, hyperthyroidism patients were given methimazole at a starting dose of 30 mg daily, whereas ophthalmopathy patients were given high-dose intravenous methylprednisolone. A second multiplex PCR round built the libraries, followed by size selection and purification. Paired-end sequencing of the libraries was performed with 100 bp reads on an Illumina HiSeq2000. Raw data were processed with SOAPnuke, discarding reads with adapters, uncalled bases, mean Phred below 15, or no exact constant-primer or identifier match. COPE v1.2.5 was used to merge high-quality paired reads, and clonotypes were defined as unique nucleotide sequences. Clonotypes were aligned to IMGT TRBV, TRBD and TRBJ reference segments using MiTCR v1.1. The analysis included only V-J combinations with a frequency above 0.0001, which together covered more than 99% of the repertoires. A TCS score was defined as the ratio between F50 (clonal expansion) and ExV (chaos), using BLOSUM62-based TCRdist between CDR3 peptides within each V-J. Welch's t-statistics and random forest reduced 500 to 650 V-J features to roughly 13, which were used in a naive Bayes classifier (R e1071). Sample size was not statistically predetermined, and blinding of investigators to group allocation was not performed. According to the paper, TCR Vbeta CDR3 sequencing was carried out on about 140 peripheral blood samples, which came from fewer than 50 ophthalmopathy, about 75 hyperthyroidism and some 17 progressor patients.

The chain uses TRBV20-1 and TRBJ2-7; the D gene assignment is ambiguous. Sequencing was performed on peripheral blood mononuclear cells (PBMCs), taken at new diagnosis, from a patient treated with antithyroid drugs. This TCR was sampled from a woman under 40 with Graves disease. Donor details come from another sample of the same person, matched by shared clones. The DNA sequence is as follows: TGCAGTGCTCGGCGTGACAACTACGAGCAGTACTTC. This translates into CSARRDNYEQYF.